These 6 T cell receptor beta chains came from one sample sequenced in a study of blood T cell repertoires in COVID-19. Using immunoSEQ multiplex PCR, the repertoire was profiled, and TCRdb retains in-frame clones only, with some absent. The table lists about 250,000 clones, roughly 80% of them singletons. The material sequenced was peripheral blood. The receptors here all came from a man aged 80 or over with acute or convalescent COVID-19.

The CDR3 DNA is TGTGCCAGCTCACCAGTACCGGACAGGGTGACTGAAGCTTTCTTT. This gives the protein CASSPVPDRVTEAFF. This chain uses TRBV18 with TRBJ1-1; 8 bases are shared with TRBD1. In germline, CDR1 is KGHSH, CDR2 LQKENI. The CDR3 spans 15 residues. V lost 2 bases and J lost 5; bases outside the gene matches: 7.

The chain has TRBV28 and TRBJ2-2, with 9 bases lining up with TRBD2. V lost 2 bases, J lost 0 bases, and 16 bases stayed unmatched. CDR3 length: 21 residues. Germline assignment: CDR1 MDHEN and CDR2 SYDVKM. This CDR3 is CASSLIPHLRREGANTGELFF. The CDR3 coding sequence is TGTGCCAGCAGTTTAATCCCCCACCTTAGGCGGGAGGGAGCGAACACCGGGGAGCTGTTTTTT.

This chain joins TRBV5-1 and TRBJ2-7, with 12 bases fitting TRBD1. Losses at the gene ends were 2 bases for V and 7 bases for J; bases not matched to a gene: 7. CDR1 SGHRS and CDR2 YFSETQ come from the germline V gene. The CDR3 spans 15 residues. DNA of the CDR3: TGCGCCAGCAGCTTTCCGGGACAGGGGGCTGGGGAGCAGTACTTC. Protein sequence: CASSFPGQGAGEQYF.

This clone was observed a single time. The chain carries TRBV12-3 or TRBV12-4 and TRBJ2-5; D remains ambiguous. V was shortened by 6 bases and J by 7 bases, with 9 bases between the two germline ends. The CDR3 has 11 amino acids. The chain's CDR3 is CASSLVGTQYF. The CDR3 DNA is TGTGCCAGCAGCCTAGTCGGGACCCAGTACTTC.

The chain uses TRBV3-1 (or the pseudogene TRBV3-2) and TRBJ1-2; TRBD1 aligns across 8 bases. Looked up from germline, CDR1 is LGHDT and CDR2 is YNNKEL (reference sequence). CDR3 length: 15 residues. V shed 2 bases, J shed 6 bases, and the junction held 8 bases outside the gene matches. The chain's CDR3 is CASSQYRGGMNGYTF. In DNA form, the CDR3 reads TGTGCCAGCAGCCAATACAGGGGGGGAATGAATGGCTACACCTTC.

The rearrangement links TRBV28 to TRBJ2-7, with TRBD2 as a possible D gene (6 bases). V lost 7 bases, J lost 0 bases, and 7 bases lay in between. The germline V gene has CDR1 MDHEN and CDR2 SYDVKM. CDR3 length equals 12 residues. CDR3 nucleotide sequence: TGTGCCAGCATGGAGGGCTCCTACGAGCAGTACTTC. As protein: CASMEGSYEQYF.